This note documents a single TCR beta chain sequence. Its antigen is unknown. The protocol was immunoSEQ multiplex PCR, while the TCRdb copy is restricted to in-frame clones and leaves out a portion. The table shows about 160,000 clones, with 94% occurring only once. This CDR3 spans 16 amino acids. The germline V gene encodes CDR1 ENHRY and CDR2 SYGVKD. J gave up 1 base and V 6 bases, and 8 bases lay outside the gene matches. The sample comes from a study of T cell responses to AZD1222 COVID-19 vaccine. Combined were second doses at about 4 or about 12 weeks. Study-wide results and limits: The study found vaccine-associated CD4 TCRs spanning spike, dominant at 160-218 and 743-854. When two AZD1222 doses had been given, Spike-specific TCR breadth and depth rose. Donors in the cohort were predominantly white British and more often female, and clonal diversity was possibly underestimated.

The gene calls are TRBV10-3 and TRBJ2-3, with TRBD2 identical over 9 bases. Sequencing used peripheral blood, obtained 28 days after the second AZD1222 dose. The source is an adult who received the AZD1222 COVID-19 vaccine. The CDR3 region is CAISGAEREGTDTQYF. CDR3 in DNA: TGTGCCATCAGCGGAGCTGAGCGGGAGGGCACAGATACGCAGTATTTT.